Given below is one T cell receptor (beta chain) in context. Its antigen is still unknown. The donors were part of the validation cohort, which consisted of some 120 subjects and was separate from the first cohort of under 850 subjects. This sample was taken from a study of cytomegalovirus exposure and HLA in healthy donors. Notes on the study in general: As was reported, the classifier diagnosed cytomegalovirus status with high specificity and sensitivity. Overall, around 160 TCR beta chains were annotated as cytomegalovirus-associated. The majority of TCR sequences were rare, yet some public TCRs appeared in many donors.

TCRdb keeps only in-frame clones here, not all; method: immunoSEQ multiplex PCR. The sample shows about 240,000 clones, 70% to 90% of them seen only once. The CDR3 has 15 amino acids. The V and J ends lost 4 bases and 5 bases, in that order; junction bases with no gene match: 7. Per germline, CDR1 MNHEY and CDR2 SMNVEV (reference sequence). This receptor was identified in a woman under 40 in good health and CMV-seropositive. The V and J genes are TRBV27 and TRBJ1-4, with 7 bases lining up with TRBD1. Sample: PBMCs. The CDR3 region has the DNA TGTGCCAGCAGTTCCGGGGACAGTTTAAATGAAAAACTGTTTTTT. The encoded protein is CASSSGDSLNEKLFF.